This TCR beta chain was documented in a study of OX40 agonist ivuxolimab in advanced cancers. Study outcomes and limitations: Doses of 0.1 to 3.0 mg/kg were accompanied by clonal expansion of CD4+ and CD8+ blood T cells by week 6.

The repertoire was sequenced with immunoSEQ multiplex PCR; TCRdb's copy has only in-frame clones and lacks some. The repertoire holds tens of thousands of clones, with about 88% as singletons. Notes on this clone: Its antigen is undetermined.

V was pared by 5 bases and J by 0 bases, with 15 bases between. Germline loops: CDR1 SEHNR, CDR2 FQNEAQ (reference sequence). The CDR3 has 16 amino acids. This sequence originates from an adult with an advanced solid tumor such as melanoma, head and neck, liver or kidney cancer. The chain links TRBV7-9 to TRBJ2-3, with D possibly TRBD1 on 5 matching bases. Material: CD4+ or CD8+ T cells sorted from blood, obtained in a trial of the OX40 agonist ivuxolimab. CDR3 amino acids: CASSRTLQESTDTQYF. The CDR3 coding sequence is TGTGCCAGCAGCCGTACATTACAGGAGAGCACAGATACGCAGTATTTT.